The 28 T cell receptor beta chains reported below all come from one sample, sequenced in a study of high-grade serous ovarian cancer treatment subgroups. The tumor samples were collected prior to definitive surgery or chemotherapy. TCRdb's table, derived via immunoSEQ multiplex PCR, lists solely in-frame clones and lacks some. Of about 7,600 clones listed, more than 60% are singletons. Sequencing was carried out using tumor tissue. Every receptor here comes from a human donor with high-grade serous ovarian cancer.

The chain uses TRBV5-5 and TRBJ1-1, with 9 bases aligning to TRBD1. CDR1 SGHKS and CDR2 YYEKEE come from the germline V gene (reference sequence). The V gene end was trimmed by 4 bases and the J gene end by 4 bases; junction bases not matched to a gene: 2. This CDR3 region has 13 residues. CDR3 protein: CASSLTGGTEAFF. Here the CDR3 DNA reads TGTGCCAGCAGCCTGACAGGGGGCACTGAAGCTTTCTTT.

This chain's CDR3 is CASSAGDREYSPLHF. The DNA of the CDR3 is TGTGCCAGCAGCGCCGGGGACAGGGAGTATTCACCCCTCCACTTT. The V and J genes are TRBV9 and TRBJ1-6; 9 bases line up with TRBD1. CDR1 and CDR2 (germline): SGDLS, YYNGEE. The J segment lost 8 bases and the V segment lost 3 bases, leaving 6 bases of the junction unmatched. This CDR3 comprises 15 residues.

This clone was picked up one time. The chain uses TRBV9 and TRBJ2-6; D is ambiguous. The CDR3 sequence is 14 residues long. Germline V gene lookup returns CDR1 SGDLS and CDR2 YYNGEE. The V end was cut by 3 bases, the J end by 0 bases, with 4 bases between. The CDR3 nucleotides are TGTGCCAGCAGCGCGAACTCTGGGGCCAACGTCCTGACTTTC. Its protein product is CASSANSGANVLTF.

As DNA, the CDR3 is TGTGCCAGCAGCCCAGGTTCAGCCGGGGAGCTGTTTTTT. This sequence encodes CASSPGSAGELFF. The V and J genes are TRBV4-2 and TRBJ2-2; no clear D. Germline V CDR1 and CDR2: LGHNA, YNFKEQ. Trimming cost V 4 bases and J 6 bases, with 9 bases left between them. The CDR3 covers 13 residues.

The chain has TRBV7-7 and TRBJ2-5; TRBD1 or TRBD2 may be the D gene (5 bases each). There are 15 residues in the CDR3. The germline CDR1 and CDR2 sequences are SSHAT and FNYEAQ (reference sequence). Between the trimmed V and J ends, which lost 5 bases and 4 bases, there was a span of 17 bases. CDR3 DNA: TGTGCCAGCAGCGGGGGAGCAGGCTCTTCAGAGACCCAGTACTTC. This sequence encodes CASSGGAGSSETQYF.

This clone was recorded only once. The J gene is TRBJ2-1, the V gene TRBV19; maybe TRBD1 (7 bases). Trimming took 5 bases from V and 9 from J, leaving 11 bases between them. From germline, CDR1 is LNHDA and CDR2 SQIVND (reference sequence). The CDR3 consists of 12 residues. The CDR3 sequence: CASSPQGGEQFF. Here the CDR3 DNA reads TGTGCCAGTAGTCCCCAGGGGGGTGAGCAGTTCTTC.

This chain connects TRBV20-1 to TRBJ2-1; D unclear. The V gene lost 6 bases and the J gene lost 9 bases, with 12 bases spanning the gap. The germline V gene encodes CDR1 DFQATT and CDR2 SNEGSKA (reference sequence). The CDR3 sequence is 11 residues long. This chain's CDR3 is CSARRSPEQFF. The CDR3 nucleotides read TGCAGTGCGCGTCGGTCCCCTGAGCAGTTCTTC.

This chain joins TRBV18 and TRBJ2-7, with 8 bases lining up with TRBD2. The CDR3 contains 16 residues. V shed 3 bases and J 3 bases; nucleotides not matched to a gene: 10. Germline CDR1 is KGHSH and CDR2 is LQKENI. The CDR3 sequence: CASSPPSGGIDYEQYF. The CDR3, as DNA: TGTGCCAGCTCACCGCCCTCGGGGGGGATAGACTACGAGCAGTACTTC. The full variable domain, with the rest looked up from reference TRBV18 and TRBJ2-7, is NAGVMQNPRHLVRRRGQEARLRCSPMKGHSHVYWYRQLPEEGLKFMVYLQKENIIDESGMPKERFSAEFPKEGPSILRIQQVVRGDSAAYFCASSPPSGGIDYEQYFGPGTRLTVT.

This chain joins TRBV14 and TRBJ2-5; D unclear. The V end was cut by 1 base, the J end by 7 bases, with 4 bases between. CDR1 is SGHDN and CDR2 is FVKESK in the germline V gene. CDR3 size: 11 residues. CDR3 coding DNA: TGTGCCAGCAGCCAAGCAGGGACCCAGTACTTC. It translates to CASSQAGTQYF.

The gene calls are TRBV5-1 and TRBJ2-7; no definite D call. Trimming removed 0 bases at V and 7 bases at J, with 14 bases between. The CDR3 is made up of 14 amino acids. CDR1 is SGHRS, CDR2 YFSETQ, per germline. The CDR3 DNA reads TGCGCCAGCAGCTTGGGTGGGTACTCGGATGAGCAGTACTTC. It encodes CASSLGGYSDEQYF.

The rearrangement uses TRBV7-2 and TRBJ2-5, with TRBD2 identical over 8 bases. Germline-derived CDR1 and CDR2 are SGHTA and FQGNSA. The CDR3 length is 18 residues. Trimming at V came to 1 base and at J to 1 base, leaving 11 bases not matched to a gene. CDR3: CASSLGTSGMRGQETQYF. The CDR3 nucleotides read TGTGCCAGCAGCTTAGGCACTAGCGGAATGCGGGGCCAAGAGACCCAGTACTTC.

The chain recombines TRBV14 with TRBJ1-2; D remains ambiguous. The CDR3 extends over 13 amino acids. The germline V and J ends were trimmed by 0 bases and 2 bases, with 4 bases remaining between them. Germline V gives CDR1 SGHDN, CDR2 FVKESK. CDR3 sequence reads: CASSQEKNYGYTF. In nucleotides, the CDR3 is TGTGCCAGCAGCCAAGAGAAAAACTATGGCTACACCTTC.

The chain uses TRBV10-1 and TRBJ2-5; D is perhaps TRBD2 (6 bases). The ends were cut back, 9 bases at V and 4 bases at J, with 18 bases in the middle. Germline V lookup: CDR1 WNHNN, CDR2 SYGVQD (reference sequence). The CDR3 is 14 residues long. CDR3 nucleotide sequence: TGCGCCAGAGGGGCGGGGCCCCCGGCAGAGACCCAGTACTTC. Residues: CARGAGPPAETQYF.

V gene TRBV5-4 combines with J gene TRBJ2-3; 13 bases agree with TRBD2. This CDR3 spans 17 amino acids. Per germline, CDR1 SGHNT and CDR2 YYREEE (reference sequence). With 3 bases clipped from V and 7 bases from J, the junction kept 11 bases outside the gene matches. In DNA, the CDR3 is TGTGCCAGCAGCTCGACACAACTAGCGGGGGGGCTTAATACGCAGTATTTT. Its protein is CASSSTQLAGGLNTQYF.

J is TRBJ2-6 and V is TRBV7-7; D is unresolved. CDR1 and CDR2 (germline): SSHAT, FNYEAQ (reference sequence). This CDR3 spans 17 amino acids. The V end lost 5 bases, the J end lost 5 bases, and 19 bases lay between the germline ends. The CDR3 coding sequence is TGTGCCAGCAGCCAAATTGTTACACAAAGTCGGGCCAACGTCCTGACTTTC. Protein sequence: CASSQIVTQSRANVLTF.

The J gene is TRBJ1-2, the V gene TRBV4-2; tentative D call: TRBD1 (5 bases). The CDR3 loop spans 14 amino acids. Trimming pared 1 base from V and 8 bases from J, leaving 14 bases between. CDR1 and CDR2 (germline): LGHNA, YNFKEQ. The CDR3 sequence: CASSQGDARVGYTF. Written as DNA, the CDR3 is TGTGCCAGCAGCCAAGGGGACGCCAGGGTGGGCTACACCTTC.

V gene TRBV5-4 combines with J gene TRBJ1-1; a possible D gene is TRBD1 (6 bases). Trimming took off 1 base at V and 4 bases at J, with 14 bases between the two ends. This CDR3 spans 15 amino acids. Germline CDR1 reads SGHNT; CDR2 reads YYREEE (reference sequence). The CDR3 loop reads CASSLNQGPGTEAFF. The CDR3 nucleotides are TGTGCCAGCAGCTTGAATCAGGGGCCGGGCACTGAAGCTTTCTTT.

The chain has TRBV19 and TRBJ1-2; a possible D gene is TRBD1 (6 bases). The CDR3 extends over 15 amino acids. Trimming shortened V by 4 bases and J by 7 bases, and 19 bases separated the two germline ends. Germline V gene data show CDR1 as LNHDA and CDR2 as SQIVND (reference sequence). CDR3 residues: CASSNSGGASLGYTF. CDR3 nucleotides: TGTGCCAGTAGTAATTCGGGGGGCGCGTCTCTTGGCTACACCTTC. Using reference TRBV19 and TRBJ1-2 for the parts outside the CDR3, the full variable domain is DGGITQSPKYLFRKEGQNVTLSCEQNLNHDAMYWYRQDPGQGLRLIYYSQIVNDFQKGDIAEGYSVSREKKESFPLTVTSAQKNPTAFYLCASSNSGGASLGYTFGSGTRLTVV.

The J gene is TRBJ2-1, the V gene TRBV9; TRBD2 agrees at 9 bases. This CDR3 has 16 amino acids. The J segment lost 10 bases and the V segment lost 0 bases, leaving 11 bases of the junction unmatched. From germline, CDR1 is SGDLS and CDR2 YYNGEE. CDR3 DNA: TGTGCCAGCAGCGTAGGGCTAGCGGGGACGATCGGGGAGCAGTTCTTC. Amino acids: CASSVGLAGTIGEQFF. Together with reference TRBV9 and TRBJ2-1, the CDR3 gives the full variable domain: DSGVTQTPKHLITATGQRVTLRCSPRSGDLSVYWYQQSLDQGLQFLIQYYNGEERAKGNILERFSAQQFPDLHSELNLSSLELGDSALYFCASSVGLAGTIGEQFFGPGTRLTVL.

This rearrangement joins TRBV29-1 to TRBJ1-2; D unresolved. The ends were cut back, 2 bases at V and 7 bases at J, with 8 bases in the middle. There are 11 residues in the CDR3. Germline loops: CDR1 SQVTM, CDR2 ANQGSEA. The CDR3 region is CSVEFWGGYTF. In DNA, the CDR3 is TGCAGCGTTGAATTTTGGGGTGGCTACACCTTC.

CDR3: CASSIPLSGGAGNEQFF. The CDR3 bases are TGTGCCAGTAGTATTCCCCTTAGCGGGGGGGCCGGCAATGAGCAGTTCTTC. The chain employs TRBV19 and TRBJ2-1; 11 bases map to TRBD2. Losses at the gene ends were 3 bases for V and 6 bases for J; bases not matched to a gene: 10. The CDR3 contains 17 residues. Germline-derived CDR1 and CDR2 are LNHDA and SQIVND (reference sequence).

The V call is TRBV4-1, the J call TRBJ2-5; 8 nucleotides align to TRBD2. CDR1 and CDR2 (germline): MGHRA, YSYEKL. V was clipped by 3 bases and J by 2 bases; unmatched bases: 8. The CDR3 has 16 amino acids. CDR3 sequence: CASSHATLAGQETQYF. The CDR3, as DNA: TGCGCCAGCAGCCACGCGACTTTAGCGGGACAAGAGACCCAGTACTTC.

V is TRBV10-3 and J is TRBJ2-6, with 7 bases identical to TRBD1. The CDR3 spans 17 residues. CDR1 is ENHRY, CDR2 SYGVKD, per germline. V shed 2 bases and J 0 bases; nucleotides not matched to a gene: 4. This CDR3 reads CAISEGGQTSGANVLTF. The CDR3 bases are TGTGCCATCAGTGAGGGGGGACAGACCTCTGGGGCCAACGTCCTGACTTTC.

Notes on this clone: In the same sample, other DNA sequences code for this CDR3. The chain has TRBV27 and TRBJ2-5; 8 nucleotides agree with TRBD1. This CDR3 has 13 amino acids. Germline CDR1 reads MNHEY; CDR2 reads SMNVEV (reference sequence). J gave up 7 bases and V 6 bases, and 7 bases lay outside the gene matches. CDR3 sequence reads: CASRTGVGGTQYF. CDR3 DNA: TGTGCCAGCAGGACAGGGGTTGGAGGGACCCAGTACTTC.

The chain has TRBV30 and TRBJ2-3, with unresolved D. The V and J ends lost 4 bases and 8 bases respectively, with 10 bases between them. The CDR3 runs 11 residues. Germline CDR1 GTSNPN, CDR2 SVGIG (reference sequence). The CDR3 loop reads CAWNAASTQYF. The DNA for the CDR3 is TGTGCCTGGAACGCGGCATCTACGCAGTATTTT.

V usage is TRBV5-4 and J usage is TRBJ1-2; perhaps TRBD1 as D (6 bases). The germline V gene has CDR1 SGHNT and CDR2 YYREEE (reference sequence). Trimming pared 4 bases from V and 2 bases from J, leaving 9 bases between. The CDR3 loop spans 13 amino acids. CDR3 DNA sequence: TGTGCCAGCAGCCGCGGACAGAACTATGGCTACACCTTC. Translated, it gives CASSRGQNYGYTF.

By sample fraction, this clone is medium-sized. The CDR3 bases are TGTGCCAGCCTCCGGACAGGGGGTGGCTACACCTTC. Its protein product is CASLRTGGGYTF. V usage is TRBV21-1 and J usage is TRBJ1-2; the D call of TRBD1 is as the table states it, not checked on the DNA. TRBV21-1 counts as a pseudogene. The CDR3 has 12 residues.

The chain has TRBV27 and TRBJ2-7; 9 bases map to TRBD1. Losses at the gene ends were 5 bases for V and 5 bases for J; bases not matched to a gene: 10. Germline CDR1 is MNHEY and CDR2 is SMNVEV (reference sequence). This CDR3 spans 15 amino acids. The DNA of the CDR3 is TGTGCCAGCAGTCAACTTGGGACAGGGTCGCACGAGCAGTACTTC. This sequence encodes CASSQLGTGSHEQYF.